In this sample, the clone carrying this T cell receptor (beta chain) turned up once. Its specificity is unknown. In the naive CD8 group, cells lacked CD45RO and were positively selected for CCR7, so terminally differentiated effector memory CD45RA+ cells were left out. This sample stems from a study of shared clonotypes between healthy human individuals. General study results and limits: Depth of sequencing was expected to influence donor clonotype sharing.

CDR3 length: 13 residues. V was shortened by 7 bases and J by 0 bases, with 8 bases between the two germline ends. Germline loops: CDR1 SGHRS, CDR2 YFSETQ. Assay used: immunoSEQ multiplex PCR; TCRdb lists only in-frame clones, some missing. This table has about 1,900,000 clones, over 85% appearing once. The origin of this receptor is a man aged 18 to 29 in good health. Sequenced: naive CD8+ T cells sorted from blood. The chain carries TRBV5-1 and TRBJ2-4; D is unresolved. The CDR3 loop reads CASRELAKNIQYF. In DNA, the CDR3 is TGCGCCAGCCGAGAGCTAGCCAAAAACATTCAGTACTTC.